The clone carrying this T cell receptor (beta chain) was counted only a few times. Antigen unknown. The sample originates from a study of response to subunit inactivated influenza vaccine. MiXCR was run by TCRdb on the RT-PCR reads, yielding one entry per CDR3 protein. The data hold a few hundred thousand distinct CDR3 sequences, with 10% to 15% observed a single time. General study results and limits: Seasonal influenza vaccination, on each occasion, was suggested by the authors to recruit few new T cells.

V trimming: 7 bases; J trimming: 2 bases; junction bases outside the gene matches: 9. This CDR3 is 16 amino acids long. This TCR derives from a middle-aged man who received an inactivated influenza vaccine. Sequences were derived from non-naive T cells sorted from PBMCs, sampled around 14 days before vaccination. The gene calls are TRBV12-3 or TRBV12-4 and TRBJ2-1, with 9 bases fitting TRBD2. The CDR3 sequence is CASTGGREGTYNEQFF. CDR3 DNA sequence: TGTGCCAGCACCGGGGGGCGGGAGGGCACCTACAATGAGCAGTTCTTC.